These 13 T cell receptor beta chains were all obtained from the same sample, sequenced in a study of cytomegalovirus exposure and HLA in healthy donors. Both 60 Vbeta primers and 13 Jbeta primers went into the PCR. The repertoire was sequenced with immunoSEQ multiplex PCR; TCRdb's copy has only in-frame clones and lacks some. The sample consists of about 160,000 clones, roughly 84% of them appearing once. The specimen sequenced was PBMCs. The receptors originated from a male donor in good health and CMV-seronegative.

In DNA form, the CDR3 reads TGCGCCAGCAGCCCCGGGGGGATGAGCTCCTACGAGCAGTACTTC. Protein sequence: CASSPGGMSSYEQYF. The chain links TRBV5-1 to TRBJ2-7; TRBD2 aligns across 7 bases. Germline values: CDR1 SGHRS, CDR2 YFSETQ. The CDR3 has 15 amino acids. Trimming at V came to 4 bases and at J to 0 bases, leaving 7 bases not matched to a gene.

This clone was seen once. The V gene is TRBV9, the J gene TRBJ2-5, with 10 bases that match TRBD1. The CDR3 is 15 amino acids. Germline V gene lookup returns CDR1 SGDLS and CDR2 YYNGEE. V lost 1 base and J lost 4; bases outside the gene matches: 4. The CDR3 DNA reads TGTGCCAGCAGCGTATCCGGGACAGGGGTAGAGACCCAGTACTTC. Amino acid sequence: CASSVSGTGVETQYF.

This clone came up once. The rearrangement links TRBV6-5 to TRBJ1-1; D unresolved. Between the trimmed V and J ends, which lost 2 bases and 1 base, there was a span of 8 bases. There are 14 residues in the CDR3. Germline V gives CDR1 MNHEY, CDR2 SVGAGI. This chain's CDR3 is CASSYIPGNTEAFF. As DNA, the CDR3 is TGTGCCAGCAGTTACATTCCAGGGAACACTGAAGCTTTCTTT.

This clone occurred a few times. The chain links TRBV5-4 to TRBJ2-5, with D hard to call. Germline values: CDR1 SGHNT, CDR2 YYREEE (reference sequence). V lost 1 base to trimming and J lost 5 bases, with 9 bases between them. The CDR3 has 13 residues. For the CDR3, the DNA is TGTGCCAGCAGCTTGAGTCAGTGGGAGACCCAGTACTTC. As protein: CASSLSQWETQYF.

The chain has TRBV6-1 and TRBJ1-1; 7 nucleotides align to TRBD1. Germline trimming cut 6 bases from V and 5 bases from J; bases unmatched to any gene: 12. CDR1 and CDR2 from the germline V gene are MNHNS and SASEGT. The CDR3 has 15 residues. As DNA, the CDR3 is TGTGCCAGCAGGGTTGCGGAGGACAGGTTAACTGAAGCTTTCTTT. Residues: CASRVAEDRLTEAFF.

V and J are TRBV5-8 and TRBJ2-7; TRBD2 aligns across 8 bases. The CDR3 loop spans 15 amino acids. Germline V gene lookup returns CDR1 SGHTS and CDR2 YDEGEE. V was pared by 0 bases and J by 2 bases, with 4 bases of the junction left unmatched. The CDR3 region has the DNA TGTGCCAGCAGCTTGGGGGGGACTAGAACCTACGAGCAGTACTTC. Its translation is CASSLGGTRTYEQYF.

Comment on this clone: Relative to the germline gene, one junction end is altered; a read error may explain this. The chain has TRBV7-9 and TRBJ1-1, with a weak D call TRBD1 (5 bases). CDR1 SEHNR and CDR2 FQNEAQ come from the germline V gene (reference sequence). The CDR3 runs to 19 residues. The chain's CDR3 is CSSSYQGPGGKSENTEAFF. For the CDR3, the DNA is TGTTCCAGCAGCTACCAGGGCCCCGGGGGAAAATCCGAGAACACTGAAGCTTTCTTT. The full variable domain, its missing parts supplied by reference TRBV7-9 and TRBJ1-1, is DTGVSQNPRHKITKRGQNVTFRCDPISEHNRLYWYRQTLGQGPEFLTYFQNEAQLEKSRLLSDRFSAERPKGSFSTLEIQRTEQGDSAMYLCSSSYQGPGGKSENTEAFFGQGTRLTVV.

This clone was seen only once. Mismatch with germline at one junction end may stem from a read error. The chain carries TRBV7-9 and TRBJ1-2; weak D call: TRBD1 (6 bases). The CDR3 contains 12 residues. Germline CDR1 reads SEHNR; CDR2 reads FQNEAQ (reference sequence). CDR3 protein: CSSSPQGYGYTF. CDR3 DNA sequence: TGTTCCAGCAGCCCCCAGGGGTATGGCTACACCTTC. Filled out from reference TRBV7-9 and TRBJ1-2, the complete variable domain reads DTGVSQNPRHKITKRGQNVTFRCDPISEHNRLYWYRQTLGQGPEFLTYFQNEAQLEKSRLLSDRFSAERPKGSFSTLEIQRTEQGDSAMYLCSSSPQGYGYTFGSGTRLTVV.

This chain connects TRBV19 to TRBJ2-7; D gene uncertain. The CDR3 consists of 13 residues. Germline V CDR1 and CDR2: LNHDA, SQIVND (reference sequence). The ends were cut back, 2 bases at V and 0 bases at J, with 5 bases in the middle. For the CDR3, the DNA is TGTGCCAGTAGTATATCAGACTCCTACGAGCAGTACTTC. This sequence encodes CASSISDSYEQYF.

The chain employs TRBV7-9 and TRBJ1-4; tentative D call: TRBD1 (6 bases). The CDR3 is made up of 16 amino acids. Trimming cost V 5 bases and J 3 bases, with 16 bases left between them. The germline V gene encodes CDR1 SEHNR and CDR2 FQNEAQ (reference sequence). Here the CDR3 DNA reads TGTGCCAGCAGCCCTCACGGACAGATATCTAATGAAAAACTGTTTTTT. Its translation is CASSPHGQISNEKLFF. The variable domain in full, completed from reference TRBV7-9 and TRBJ1-4, reads DTGVSQNPRHKITKRGQNVTFRCDPISEHNRLYWYRQTLGQGPEFLTYFQNEAQLEKSRLLSDRFSAERPKGSFSTLEIQRTEQGDSAMYLCASSPHGQISNEKLFFGSGTQLSVL.

CDR3 DNA sequence: TGTGCCAGCGTACCTATTGCGGTGAACACTGAAGCTTTCTTT. This gives the protein CASVPIAVNTEAFF. V and J are TRBV2 and TRBJ1-1; D is uncertain. The V and J ends lost 8 bases and 0 bases respectively, with 13 bases between them. This CDR3 is 14 amino acids long. Germline CDR1 and CDR2: SNHLY and FYNNEI.

This clone was seen once. This chain joins TRBV5-1 and TRBJ2-5, with D perhaps TRBD1 (5 bases). The V gene's germline CDR1 is SGHRS and CDR2 YFSETQ. The CDR3 is made up of 14 amino acids. Trimming shortened V by 4 bases and J by 4 bases, and 14 bases separated the two germline ends. The CDR3 reads CASSAGSNSETQYF. As DNA, the CDR3 is TGCGCCAGCAGCGCAGGGTCCAACTCAGAGACCCAGTACTTC.

The chain joins TRBV11-3 to TRBJ1-5; 10 bases are a match to TRBD1. Germline loops: CDR1 SGHNT, CDR2 YENEEA. After removal of 1 base from V and 2 bases from J, the junction contained 11 bases not matched to a gene. The CDR3 is 19 amino acids. The CDR3 bases are TGTGCCAGCAGCTTAGTCCCCGCGACAGGGGGCGGCCGCAATCAGCCCCAGCATTTT. It codes for CASSLVPATGGGRNQPQHF.